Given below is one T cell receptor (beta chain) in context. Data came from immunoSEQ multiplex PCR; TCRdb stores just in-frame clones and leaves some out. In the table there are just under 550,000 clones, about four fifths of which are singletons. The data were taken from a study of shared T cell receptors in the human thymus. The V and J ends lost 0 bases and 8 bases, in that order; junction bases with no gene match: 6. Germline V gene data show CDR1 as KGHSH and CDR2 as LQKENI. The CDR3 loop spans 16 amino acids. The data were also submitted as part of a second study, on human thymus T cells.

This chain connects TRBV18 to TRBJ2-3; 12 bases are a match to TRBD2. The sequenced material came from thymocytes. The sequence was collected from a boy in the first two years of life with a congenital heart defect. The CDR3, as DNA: TGTGCCAGCTCACCACCGACTAGCGGGAGAGGAGGTACGCAGTATTTT. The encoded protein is CASSPPTSGRGGTQYF.